This T cell receptor beta chain is drawn from a study of T cell changes during pregnancy in multiple sclerosis. The CDR3 has 13 amino acids. Germline loops: CDR1 ENHRY, CDR2 SYGVKD. The V gene lost 7 bases and the J gene lost 4 bases, with 13 bases spanning the gap. TCRdb's table, derived via immunoSEQ multiplex PCR, lists solely in-frame clones and lacks some. The table includes more than 90,000 clones, 75% to 95% detected once. This TCR derives from a female donor with multiple sclerosis, enrolled in a pregnancy study. Specimen: peripheral blood, collected in the second trimester of pregnancy. The V gene is TRBV10-3, the J gene TRBJ2-5; tentative D call: TRBD2 (5 bases). CDR3 sequence: CAIMGKRGETQYF. For the CDR3, the DNA is TGTGCCATCATGGGCAAACGGGGAGAGACCCAGTACTTC.